This passage covers 7 T cell receptor beta chains from one sample sequenced in a study of PD-1 blockade in mismatch repair-deficient tumors. The method was immunoSEQ multiplex PCR; TCRdb's version includes in-frame clones alone and lacks a portion of them. This table holds approximately 130,000 clones, around 86% found once. This specimen was peripheral blood, taken 44 weeks after starting pembrolizumab. The receptors stem from an adult with mismatch repair-deficient cancer.

The chain employs TRBV19 and TRBJ1-4; a possible D gene is TRBD1 (6 bases). This CDR3 spans 16 amino acids. From germline, CDR1 is LNHDA and CDR2 SQIVND (reference sequence). Trimming removed 2 bases at V and 7 bases at J, with 17 bases between. CDR3: CASSIMTGVSAEKLFF. The CDR3 bases are TGTGCCAGTAGTATAATGACAGGAGTTTCGGCTGAAAAACTGTTTTTT. The full variable domain, its missing parts supplied by reference TRBV19 and TRBJ1-4, is DGGITQSPKYLFRKEGQNVTLSCEQNLNHDAMYWYRQDPGQGLRLIYYSQIVNDFQKGDIAEGYSVSREKKESFPLTVTSAQKNPTAFYLCASSIMTGVSAEKLFFGSGTQLSVL.

The chain combines TRBV29-1 with TRBJ2-7; weak D call: TRBD1 (6 bases). This CDR3 region has 12 residues. CDR1 is SQVTM, CDR2 ANQGSEA, per germline. Trimming removed 5 bases at V and 3 bases at J, with 11 bases between. The CDR3 loop is CSVYQDSYEQYF. CDR3 DNA sequence: TGCAGCGTTTACCAGGACAGCTACGAGCAGTACTTC.

The genes are TRBV6-1 and TRBJ2-1; no reliable D call. The CDR3 is 15 residues long. Per the germline V gene, CDR1 is MNHNS and CDR2 is SASEGT. V was pared by 5 bases and J by 4 bases, with 15 bases between. CDR3 nucleotide sequence: TGTGCCAGCAGTTCCCCTACGGATAGTTACAATGAGCAGTTCTTC. Its protein product is CASSSPTDSYNEQFF.

In regard to this clone: Other DNA sequences in this specimen translate into the identical CDR3. The rearrangement joins TRBV2 to TRBJ2-1, with D perhaps TRBD2 (5 bases). Trimming shortened V by 4 bases and J by 1 base, and 11 bases separated the two germline ends. Germline CDR1 and CDR2: SNHLY and FYNNEI. This CDR3 has 15 amino acids. In DNA, the CDR3 is TGTGCCAGCAGTGGCCTAGCTGAGTCCTACAATGAGCAGTTCTTC. It encodes CASSGLAESYNEQFF.

The chain combines TRBV4-3 with TRBJ2-1, with D unresolved. The CDR3 loop spans 16 amino acids. Looked up from germline, CDR1 is LGHNA and CDR2 is YSLEER. Trimming left V 0 bases short and J 0 bases short, with 9 bases between. CDR3 in amino acids: CASSQEIGSSYNEQFF. The CDR3 DNA reads TGCGCCAGCAGCCAAGAGATCGGCAGCTCCTACAATGAGCAGTTCTTC.

The chain joins TRBV27 to TRBJ2-7; D is possibly TRBD2 (5 bases). Trimming removed 4 bases at V and 4 bases at J, with 17 bases between. Germline assignment: CDR1 MNHEY and CDR2 SMNVEV (reference sequence). The CDR3 runs to 15 residues. CDR3 in DNA: TGTGCCAGCAGTTCCCACGGAGGCAGAACTTACGAGCAGTACTTC. Amino acids: CASSSHGGRTYEQYF.

This clone was found a few times. The rearrangement uses TRBV7-2 and TRBJ2-5; 10 nucleotides match TRBD1. The CDR3 has 18 residues. From germline, CDR1 is SGHTA and CDR2 FQGNSA. V lost 5 bases to trimming and J lost 3 bases; unmatched junction nucleotides: 15. The CDR3 here is CASSRLRLRTGGEETQYF. For the CDR3, the DNA is TGTGCCAGCAGCCGACTTAGGTTGAGGACAGGGGGTGAAGAGACCCAGTACTTC.